Listed below are T cell receptor beta chains from one sample, sequenced in a study of regulatory T cells in long-lasting Graves disease. TCRdb used MiXCR to reprocess the multiplex PCR reads, holding one entry per CDR3 protein. The top ten clones hold around 25% of a sample with 400,000 to 650,000 distinct CDR3 sequences, 15% to 20% of them seen once. The same data also contributed to another study, on T cells in Graves' hyperthyroidism and ophthalmopathy.

The material sequenced was peripheral blood mononuclear cells (PBMCs), taken at new diagnosis, from a patient treated with antithyroid drugs. The receptor set was obtained from a woman aged 40 to 65 with Graves disease. The CDR3 runs from the conserved cysteine through the conserved F or W. The order of the fields is V gene, clone size, D gene, J gene, CDR3 DNA, CDR3 protein. A D gene is named only where the DNA matches it firmly. A row's size may be missing; if present it is once, few, many or a size class.

>TRBV20-1|few|-|TRBJ1-6
TGCAGTGCGCACCGTGAGGATAGGAATTCACCCCTCCACTTT
CSAHREDRNSPLHF
>TRBV12-3/TRBV12-4|-|TRBD2|TRBJ2-7
TGTGCCAGCAGCCCCGGGAGGGGGGTGTACGAGCAGTACTTC
CASSPGRGVYEQYF
>TRBV4-1|few|TRBD2|TRBJ2-1
TGCGCCAGCAGCCAGGGACTAGTGTATGAGCAGTTCTTC
CASSQGLVYEQFF
>TRBV3-1|many|-|TRBJ1-2
TGTGCCAGCAGCCAACCCGGACTCCTCTATGGCTACACCTTC
CASSQPGLLYGYTF
>TRBV29-1|few|TRBD1|TRBJ1-2
TGCAGCGTTGAAGATCGTGGACAGGGGCCCTATGGCTACACCTTC
CSVEDRGQGPYGYTF
>TRBV12-3/TRBV12-4|many|-|TRBJ1-3
TGTGCCAGCAGTCCGCCGAGCCACTCTGGAAACACCATATATTTT
CASSPPSHSGNTIYF
>TRBV19|-|-|TRBJ2-3
TGTGCCAGTAGTATGCGTGGGGATACGCAGTATTTT
CASSMRGDTQYF
>TRBV2|-|-|TRBJ1-2
TGTGCCAGCAGTGAAAGCAGGGACCTGAAGGGCTACACCTTC
CASSESRDLKGYTF
>TRBV2|many|TRBD1|TRBJ2-1
TGTGCCAGCAGTGACAGGACAGGAGCTAACAATGAGCAGTTCTTC
CASSDRTGANNEQFF
>TRBV6-2/TRBV6-3|many|-|TRBJ2-5
TGTGCCAGCAGTTACAAGGCAGCTACCCAAGAGACCCAGTACTTC
CASSYKAATQETQYF
>TRBV5-1|-|TRBD1|TRBJ1-3
TGCGCCAGCAGCCAGGGGGACTCTGGAAACACCATATATTTT
CASSQGDSGNTIYF
>TRBV6-5|-|-|TRBJ2-3
TGTGCCAGCAGTTACGGACGAGAATATTCAGATACGCAGTATTTT
CASSYGREYSDTQYF
>TRBV11-2|many|TRBD2|TRBJ2-3
TGTGCCAGCAGCTTAGGCGGGGGGCTATGGGCAGATACGCAGTATTTT
CASSLGGGLWADTQYF
>TRBV12-3/TRBV12-4|many|TRBD1|TRBJ2-5
TGTGCCAGCAGGTTCGGGAACAGGGGCGGAGAGACCCAGTACTTC
CASRFGNRGGETQYF
>TRBV10-3|few|TRBD1|TRBJ1-1
TGTGCCATCAAATCGGGACAGGGGTATGAAGCTTTCTTT
CAIKSGQGYEAFF
>TRBV19|few|TRBD1|TRBJ1-5
TGTGCCAGTAGGCCGACAGGGACCACGAGGGCCAATCAGCCCCAGCATTTT
CASRPTGTTRANQPQHF